This T cell receptor (beta chain) emerged from a study of technical replicates of blood from a few donors. The repertoire was sequenced with immunoSEQ multiplex PCR; TCRdb's copy has only in-frame clones and lacks some. The repertoire holds 8,000 to 10,000 clones, with around 92% as singletons. Trimming cost V 5 bases and J 5 bases; bases outside gene matches: 5. The CDR3 extends over 13 amino acids. In germline, CDR1 is ENHRY, CDR2 SYGVKD. The J gene is TRBJ1-1, the V gene TRBV10-3; the match to TRBD1 covers 7 bases. The source material was PBMCs. This receptor was identified in a human donor in good health. Here the CDR3 reads CAISKDRETEAFF. CDR3 in DNA: TGTGCCATCAGTAAAGACAGGGAGACTGAAGCTTTCTTT.